Below are 28 T cell receptor beta chains sequenced from a single sample in a study of CD8 T cells in Susac syndrome. Random hexamers were used to reverse transcribe about 0.5 to 1 ug of RNA. MiXCR, run by TCRdb on the immunoSEQ multiplex PCR reads, gives a single entry per CDR3 protein. Among roughly 200,000 distinct CDR3 sequences, about 95% were seen once, and the ten largest hold about 0.095%. The source material was CD4+ T cells from PBMCs. These receptors were obtained from a human donor in good health.

The chain is built from TRBV30 and TRBJ2-7, with D tentatively TRBD1 (6 bases). The CDR3 spans 14 residues. The V gene lost 4 bases and the J gene lost 2 bases, with 15 bases spanning the gap. Per germline, CDR1 GTSNPN and CDR2 SVGIG (reference sequence). DNA of the CDR3: TGTGCCTGGACCCTCAGGGGTGAACCCTACGAGCAGTACGTC. This sequence encodes CAWTLRGEPYEQYV.

This chain connects TRBV3-1 to TRBJ1-2, with D uncertain. This CDR3 has 14 residues. V shed 0 bases and J shed 5 bases, with 10 bases lying between them. CDR1 LGHDT and CDR2 YNNKEL come from the germline V gene (reference sequence). DNA for the CDR3: TGTGCCAGCAGCCAAGATCTAGGGTATTATGGCTACACCTTC. Translating it yields CASSQDLGYYGYTF. The full variable domain, completed using reference TRBV3-1 and TRBJ1-2, is DTAVSQTPKYLVTQMGNDKSIKCEQNLGHDTMYWYKQDSKKFLKIMFSYNNKELIINETVPNRFSPKSPDKAHLNLHINSLELGDSAVYFCASSQDLGYYGYTFGSGTRLTVV.

This chain joins TRBV2 and TRBJ1-5; D gene ambiguous. The V end was cut by 6 bases, the J end by 9 bases, with 12 bases between. Germline CDR1 SNHLY, CDR2 FYNNEI. The CDR3 spans 12 residues. The CDR3 sequence: CASRTQEGPQHF. For the CDR3, the DNA is TGTGCCAGCAGGACGCAAGAGGGGCCCCAGCATTTT.

The gene calls are TRBV27 and TRBJ2-7, with D possibly TRBD2 on 5 matching bases. The length of the CDR3 is 14 residues. Germline V gene sequence: CDR1 MNHEY, CDR2 SMNVEV (reference sequence). V dropped 4 bases and J dropped 5 bases, with 15 bases sitting between them. This chain's CDR3 is CASSSKLVPHEQYV. The CDR3, as DNA: TGTGCCAGCAGTTCGAAACTAGTCCCACACGAGCAGTACGTC.

The CDR3 reads CSIGGGAGQPQHF. The CDR3 DNA sequence: TGCAGCATTGGTGGAGGGGCAGGGCAGCCCCAGCATTTT. This rearrangement joins TRBV29-1 to TRBJ1-5; weak D call: TRBD1 (5 bases). V lost 8 bases, J lost 7 bases, and 18 bases lay in between. Germline V gene data show CDR1 as SQVTM and CDR2 as ANQGSEA. This CDR3 region has 13 residues.

The genes are TRBV21-1 and TRBJ1-1. TRBV21-1 is marked as a pseudogene. The CDR3 spans 15 residues. This CDR3 is CANLQQGLGGTEAFF. Written as DNA, the CDR3 is TGTGCCAACCTCCAACAGGGTTTGGGAGGGACTGAAGCTTTCTTT.

The V gene is TRBV29-1, the J gene TRBJ2-4; D unresolved. The CDR3 runs to 14 residues. The V gene lost 3 bases and the J gene lost 0 bases, with 9 bases spanning the gap. The germline V gene has CDR1 SQVTM and CDR2 ANQGSEA. As DNA, the CDR3 is TGCAGCGTTGAGAGACGGCTAGCCAAAAACATTCAGTACTTC. Translating gives CSVERRLAKNIQYF.

The chain recombines TRBV20-1 with TRBJ1-2; D not resolved. From germline, CDR1 is DFQATT and CDR2 SNEGSKA (reference sequence). The CDR3 runs to 15 residues. The V end lost 2 bases, the J end lost 5 bases, and 18 bases lay between the germline ends. The chain's CDR3 is CSARHLRTDKYGYTF. The CDR3 DNA follows: TGCAGTGCTAGACACCTAAGGACCGATAAGTATGGCTACACCTTC.

This clonotype was seen a single time. This chain uses TRBV9 with TRBJ2-1; D possibly corresponds to TRBD2 (6 bases). CDR1 and CDR2 (germline): SGDLS, YYNGEE. The CDR3 runs 17 residues. Trimming pared 0 bases from V and 0 bases from J, leaving 13 bases between. The CDR3 region is CASSVGVSGYSYNEQFF. Written as DNA, the CDR3 is TGTGCCAGCAGCGTAGGAGTGAGCGGGTACTCCTACAATGAGCAGTTCTTC.

The chain has TRBV24-1 and TRBJ2-1, with 7 bases matching TRBD2. V lost 5 bases to trimming and J lost 0 bases; unmatched junction nucleotides: 6. CDR3 length: 16 amino acids. The germline V gene encodes CDR1 KGHDR and CDR2 SFDVKD. The CDR3 spells CATSVTGGSSYNEQFF. DNA for the CDR3: TGTGCCACCAGTGTTACCGGGGGGAGCTCCTACAATGAGCAGTTCTTC.

This chain links TRBV7-2 with TRBJ2-1; D is undetermined. CDR3 size: 13 residues. From germline, CDR1 is SGHTA and CDR2 FQGNSA. Trimming shortened V by 7 bases and J by 7 bases, and 14 bases separated the two germline ends. The CDR3 nucleotides read TGTGCCAGCACCCCCGGTGTACCGAATGAGCAGTTCTTC. The encoded protein is CASTPGVPNEQFF.

This clonotype came up a few times. The chain is built from TRBV18 and TRBJ2-2, with D possibly matching TRBD2 (6 bases). Deletions cut 0 bases from V and 5 bases from J, with 7 bases between. In germline, CDR1 is KGHSH, CDR2 LQKENI. The CDR3 is made up of 14 amino acids. The CDR3: CASSPPEGTGELFF. The CDR3 region has the DNA TGTGCCAGCTCACCACCGGAGGGGACCGGGGAGCTGTTTTTT.

The J gene is TRBJ1-5, the V gene TRBV27, with D perhaps TRBD1 (6 bases). The CDR3 is 15 amino acids. Germline CDR1 is MNHEY and CDR2 is SMNVEV (reference sequence). V was pared by 2 bases and J by 4 bases, with 12 bases between. CDR3 in DNA: TGTGCCAGCAGTTTAATCGGACAGATAAATCAGCCCCAGCATTTT. It encodes CASSLIGQINQPQHF.

This sequence joins TRBV29-1 and TRBJ2-5; D possibly corresponds to TRBD2 (6 bases). CDR1 and CDR2 from the germline V gene are SQVTM and ANQGSEA. The V end was cut by 4 bases, the J end by 7 bases, with 10 bases between. CDR3 length: 11 amino acids. This chain's CDR3 is CSVGHSGTQYF. DNA of the CDR3: TGCAGCGTTGGACATAGCGGGACCCAGTACTTC.

This chain uses TRBV20-1 with TRBJ2-5, with 7 nucleotides matching TRBD1. The CDR3 spans 13 residues. Germline CDR1 is DFQATT and CDR2 is SNEGSKA (reference sequence). V lost 6 bases to trimming and J lost 7 bases; unmatched junction nucleotides: 11. The CDR3 DNA reads TGCAGTGCCAGTGGGACAGAGCCCCGGACCCAGTACTTC. Translating gives CSASGTEPRTQYF.

The V gene is TRBV27, the J gene TRBJ1-2, with D maybe TRBD1 (6 bases). V was trimmed by 6 bases and J by 1 base, leaving 9 bases between them. From germline, CDR1 is MNHEY and CDR2 SMNVEV (reference sequence). The CDR3 extends over 13 amino acids. CDR3 residues: CASRQGFNYGYTF. DNA for the CDR3: TGTGCCAGCAGACAGGGATTTAACTATGGCTACACCTTC.

This sequence joins TRBV5-6 and TRBJ2-3; weak D call: TRBD2 (5 bases). Germline V gene lookup returns CDR1 SGHDT and CDR2 YYEEEE. V lost 4 bases and J 7 bases, leaving 13 bases between the germline ends. The CDR3 is 13 amino acids. The CDR3 DNA is TGTGCCAGCAGCGCCCTGGACTCACATACGCAGTATTTT. Protein product: CASSALDSHTQYF.

The chain uses TRBV6-5 and TRBJ2-7; no reliable D call. V was shortened by 6 bases and J by 4 bases, with 16 bases between the two germline ends. The CDR3 is 14 amino acids. Germline V lookup: CDR1 MNHEY, CDR2 SVGAGI. The CDR3 region is CASSPRQGRYEQYV. The CDR3, as DNA: TGTGCCAGCAGCCCCCGCCAAGGGCGGTACGAGCAGTACGTC.

The gene calls are TRBV3-1 and TRBJ2-5; 7 nucleotides agree with TRBD1. V lost 3 bases and J lost 8; bases outside the gene matches: 12. Germline-derived CDR1 and CDR2 are LGHDT and YNNKEL (reference sequence). This CDR3 is 15 amino acids long. The CDR3 DNA reads TGTGCCAGCAGCCACAATATCCGGGCAGGGGGAACCCAGTACTTC. This translates into CASSHNIRAGGTQYF.

This rearrangement joins TRBV15 to TRBJ2-1; maybe TRBD2 (6 bases). V was shortened by 1 base and J by 6 bases, with 10 bases between the two germline ends. CDR3 size: 14 residues. Germline V gives CDR1 LNHNV, CDR2 YYDKDF (reference sequence). The chain's CDR3 is CATSRAGEVNEQFF. In DNA, the CDR3 is TGTGCCACCAGCAGAGCCGGGGAGGTCAATGAGCAGTTCTTC.

This clonotype was counted once. V and J are TRBV29-1 and TRBJ1-4, with TRBD1 matching over 8 bases. This CDR3 contains 15 residues. Losses at the gene ends were 7 bases for V and 2 bases for J; bases not matched to a gene: 9. Germline CDR1 SQVTM, CDR2 ANQGSEA. CDR3 sequence (DNA): TGCAGCGCCCGACCAGGGGGCTTGACTAATGAAAAACTGTTTTTT. It specifies CSARPGGLTNEKLFF.

V usage is TRBV29-1 and J usage is TRBJ1-2, with D possibly TRBD1 on 5 matching bases. CDR1 is SQVTM, CDR2 ANQGSEA, per germline. The CDR3 spans 15 residues. V was pared by 3 bases and J by 4 bases, with 18 bases between. For the CDR3, the DNA is TGCAGCGTTGAGGGGGACCGCCTTGCATCCTATGGCTACACCTTC. Translation gives CSVEGDRLASYGYTF.

This chain connects TRBV10-3 to TRBJ2-7; D perhaps matches TRBD1 (6 bases). The V end was cut by 5 bases, the J end by 3 bases, with 14 bases between. This CDR3 spans 14 amino acids. Germline-derived CDR1 and CDR2 are ENHRY and SYGVKD. This CDR3 is CAISTGTANYEQYV. DNA of the CDR3: TGTGCCATCAGTACAGGGACCGCCAACTACGAGCAGTACGTC.

This rearrangement joins TRBV9 to TRBJ1-2; D may be TRBD1 (5 bases). The CDR3 contains 16 residues. Trimming removed 0 bases at V and 7 bases at J, with 19 bases between. Germline-derived CDR1 and CDR2 are SGDLS and YYNGEE. The DNA of the CDR3 is TGTGCCAGCAGCGTAGGCCCCCATGGGGGTCGGGGTGGCTACACCTTC. Translated, it gives CASSVGPHGGRGGYTF.

V and J are TRBV20-1 and TRBJ2-3, with D perhaps TRBD2 (7 bases). This CDR3 is built from 16 residues. CDR1 DFQATT and CDR2 SNEGSKA come from the germline V gene (reference sequence). Trimming stripped 0 bases from V and 3 bases from J, with 16 bases between. CDR3 coding DNA: TGCAGTGCTAGAGATGGGCGGGGGCAACTTACAGATACGCAGTATTTT. Translated, it gives CSARDGRGQLTDTQYF.

The chain joins TRBV12-3 or TRBV12-4 to TRBJ1-5; D gene ambiguous. V was trimmed by 0 bases and J by 10 bases, leaving 16 bases between them. CDR3 length equals 15 residues. The CDR3 DNA reads as TGTGCCAGCAGTTTAGCGCGGTATGGGGAGGCACCCCAGCATTTT. It encodes CASSLARYGEAPQHF.

The CDR3 sequence: CDGQIQETQYF. The DNA of the CDR3 is TGTGACGGACAGATTCAAGAGACCCAGTACTTC. The J gene is TRBJ2-5, the V gene TRBV27, with D possibly matching TRBD1 (6 bases). CDR1 and CDR2 from the germline V gene are MNHEY and SMNVEV (reference sequence). This CDR3 is 11 amino acids long.

V gene TRBV6-2 or TRBV6-3 combines with J gene TRBJ1-5, with a possible D match to TRBD1 (6 bases). Trimming stripped 4 bases from V and 9 bases from J, with 16 bases between. The CDR3 has 14 residues. Germline V gene sequence: CDR1 MNHEY, CDR2 SVGEGT. Written as DNA, the CDR3 is TGTGCCAGCAGTTTGGGCGCAGGGGATCTGCCCCAGCATTTT. Protein product: CASSLGAGDLPQHF.